The sample holds one count of the clone carrying this T cell receptor (beta chain). The data were obtained in a study of T cell changes during pregnancy in multiple sclerosis. TCRdb keeps only in-frame clones here, not all; method: immunoSEQ multiplex PCR. The sample lists 85,000 to 100,000 clones, roughly 92% seen once, with more than 2.5% in the top ten. Germline CDR1 MGHRA, CDR2 YSYEKL. The trim removed 3 bases at V and 3 bases at J, leaving 1 base unmatched. This CDR3 is built from 15 residues. V gene TRBV4-1 combines with J gene TRBJ2-1; TRBD2 matches at 11 bases. The sequencing here drew on peripheral blood, taken in the first trimester of pregnancy. The origin of this receptor is a female donor with multiple sclerosis, enrolled in a pregnancy study. Here the CDR3 reads CASSQGLADYNEQFF. For the CDR3, the DNA is TGCGCCAGCAGCCAGGGACTAGCGGACTACAATGAGCAGTTCTTC.